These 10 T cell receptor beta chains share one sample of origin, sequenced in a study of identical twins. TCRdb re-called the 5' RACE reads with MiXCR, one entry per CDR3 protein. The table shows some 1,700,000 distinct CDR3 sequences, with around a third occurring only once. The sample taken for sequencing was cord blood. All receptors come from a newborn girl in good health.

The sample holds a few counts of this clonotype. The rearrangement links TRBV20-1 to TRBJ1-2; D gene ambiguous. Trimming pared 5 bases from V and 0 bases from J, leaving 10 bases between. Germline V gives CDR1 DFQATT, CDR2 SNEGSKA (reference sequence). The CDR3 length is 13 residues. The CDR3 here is CSALNPSNYGYTF. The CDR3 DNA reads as TGCAGTGCTTTAAACCCCTCTAACTATGGCTACACCTTC.

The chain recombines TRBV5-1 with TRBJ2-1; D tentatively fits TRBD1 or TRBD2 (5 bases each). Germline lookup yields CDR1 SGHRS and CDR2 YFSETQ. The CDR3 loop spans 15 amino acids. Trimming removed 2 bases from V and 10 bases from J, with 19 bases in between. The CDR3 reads CASSLTGLVSYEQFF. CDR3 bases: TGCGCCAGCAGCTTAACAGGACTGGTCTCCTACGAGCAGTTCTTC.

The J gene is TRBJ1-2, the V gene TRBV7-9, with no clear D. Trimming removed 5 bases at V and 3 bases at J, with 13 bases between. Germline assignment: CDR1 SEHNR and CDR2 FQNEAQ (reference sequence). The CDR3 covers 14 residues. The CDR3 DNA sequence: TGTGCCAGCAGCCCTCGGGGTGTCCACTATGGCTACACCTTC. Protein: CASSPRGVHYGYTF.

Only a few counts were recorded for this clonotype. The chain's CDR3 is CASSPPRKTGRSTEAFF. CDR3 sequence (DNA): TGTGCCAGCAGCCCGCCAAGAAAAACAGGTCGGTCCACTGAAGCTTTCTTT. The rearrangement links TRBV7-9 to TRBJ1-1; perhaps TRBD1 as D (5 bases). Germline loops: CDR1 SEHNR, CDR2 FQNEAQ (reference sequence). V lost 5 bases, J lost 4 bases, and 23 bases lay in between. The CDR3 sequence is 17 residues long.

The CDR3 sequence: CSVATGTGNYGYTF. The CDR3 coding sequence is TGCAGCGTTGCAACCGGGACAGGCAACTATGGCTACACCTTC. The chain has TRBV29-1 and TRBJ1-2, with TRBD1 matching 8 bases. The CDR3 loop spans 14 amino acids. Unmatched junction bases numbered 6, after V lost 4 bases and J lost 2 bases. Germline V lookup: CDR1 SQVTM, CDR2 ANQGSEA.

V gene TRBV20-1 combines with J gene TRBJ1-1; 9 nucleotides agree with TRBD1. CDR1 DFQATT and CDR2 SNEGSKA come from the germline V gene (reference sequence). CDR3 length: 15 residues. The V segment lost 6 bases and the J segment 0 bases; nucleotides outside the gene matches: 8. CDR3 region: CSAPTGGKVNTEAFF. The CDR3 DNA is TGCAGTGCACCGACAGGGGGGAAGGTGAACACTGAAGCTTTCTTT.

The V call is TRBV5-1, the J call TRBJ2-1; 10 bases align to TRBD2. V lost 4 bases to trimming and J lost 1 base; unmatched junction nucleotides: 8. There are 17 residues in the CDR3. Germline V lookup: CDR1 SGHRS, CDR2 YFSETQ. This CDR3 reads CASSRRTSGPSYNEQFF. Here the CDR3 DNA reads TGCGCCAGCAGCCGACGGACTAGCGGACCTTCCTACAATGAGCAGTTCTTC.

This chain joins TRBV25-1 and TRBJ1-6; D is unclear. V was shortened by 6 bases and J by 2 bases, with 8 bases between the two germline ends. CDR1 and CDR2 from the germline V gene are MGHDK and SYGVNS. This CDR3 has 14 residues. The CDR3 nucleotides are TGTGCCAGCAGAAGGGAGACCTATAATTCACCCCTCCACTTT. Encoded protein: CASRRETYNSPLHF.

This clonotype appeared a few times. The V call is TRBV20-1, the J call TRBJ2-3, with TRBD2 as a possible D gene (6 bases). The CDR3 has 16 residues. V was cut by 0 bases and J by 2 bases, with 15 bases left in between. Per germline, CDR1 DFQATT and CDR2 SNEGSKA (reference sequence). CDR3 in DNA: TGCAGTGCTAGAGATAGGCTAGCGAGATTCACAGATACGCAGTATTTT. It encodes CSARDRLARFTDTQYF.

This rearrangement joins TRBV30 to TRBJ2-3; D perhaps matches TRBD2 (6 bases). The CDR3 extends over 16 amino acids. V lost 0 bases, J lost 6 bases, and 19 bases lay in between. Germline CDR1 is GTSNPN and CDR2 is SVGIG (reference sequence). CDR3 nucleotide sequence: TGTGCCTGGAGTGTAACCGGAGGGACGCCGTCCGATACGCAGTATTTT. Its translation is CAWSVTGGTPSDTQYF.